This TCR beta chain was recorded in a study of T cell responses to AZD1222 COVID-19 vaccine. This CDR3 is built from 13 residues. V shed 4 bases, J shed 5 bases, and the junction held 5 bases outside the gene matches. Germline CDR1 LGHDT, CDR2 YNNKEL (reference sequence). The table came from immunoSEQ multiplex PCR; TCRdb's copy has only in-frame clones and leaves some out. The sample has approximately 99,000 clones; 89% are singletons. As concerns this clone: Its matching antigen is unknown.

Findings and limits, study-wide: Spike-wide coverage was observed for vaccine-associated CD4 TCRs, with dominant responses at 160-218 and 743-854. Baseline seropositivity characterized only six AZD1222 recipients. None of the repertoires were sampled until the peak T cell response had passed.

The chain has TRBV3-1 (or the pseudogene TRBV3-2) and TRBJ2-7; 7 positions agree with TRBD1. The material was peripheral blood, obtained on day 0 of MenACWY control vaccination. This sequence originates from an adult in good health. The CDR3 loop is CASSPHDRDEQYF. The CDR3 DNA reads TGTGCCAGCAGCCCACATGACAGGGACGAGCAGTACTTC.